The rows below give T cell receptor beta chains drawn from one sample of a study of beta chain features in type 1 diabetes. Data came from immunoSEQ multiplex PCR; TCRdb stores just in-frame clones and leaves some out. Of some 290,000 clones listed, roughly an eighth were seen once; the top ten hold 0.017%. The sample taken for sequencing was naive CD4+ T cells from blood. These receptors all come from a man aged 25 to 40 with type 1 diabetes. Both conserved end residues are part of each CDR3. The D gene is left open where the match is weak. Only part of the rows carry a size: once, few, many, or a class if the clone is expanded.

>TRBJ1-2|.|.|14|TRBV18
CASSPPSVSWGYTF
TGTGCCAGCTCACCACCGTCGGTCTCCTGGGGCTACACCTTC
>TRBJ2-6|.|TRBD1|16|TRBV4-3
CASSFSTGSGANVLTF
TGCGCCAGCAGCTTTTCGACAGGGTCTGGGGCCAACGTCCTGACTTTC
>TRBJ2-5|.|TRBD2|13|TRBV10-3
CAISGTSGETQYF
TGTGCCATCAGCGGGACTAGCGGAGAGACCCAGTACTTC
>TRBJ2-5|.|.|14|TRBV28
CASSPGQLQETQYF
TGTGCCAGCAGTCCCGGACAGCTACAAGAGACCCAGTACTTC
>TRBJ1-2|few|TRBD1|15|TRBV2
CASRAGTGGEDGYTF
TGTGCCAGCAGGGCCGGGACAGGGGGCGAAGATGGCTACACCTTC
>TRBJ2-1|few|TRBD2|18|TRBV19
CASSMGLAGGLAYNEQFF
TGTGCCAGTAGTATGGGACTAGCGGGAGGTCTAGCCTACAATGAGCAGTTCTTC
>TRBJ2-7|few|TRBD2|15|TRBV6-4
CASSRGPSGIYEQYF
TGTGCCAGCAGTCGAGGCCCTAGCGGAATATACGAGCAGTACTTC
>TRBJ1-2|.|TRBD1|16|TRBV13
CASSSRQGGRNYGYTF
TGTGCCAGCAGCTCTAGACAGGGAGGAAGGAACTATGGCTACACCTTC
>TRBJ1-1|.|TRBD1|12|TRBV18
CASSPRQGRAFF
TGTGCCAGCTCACCAAGACAGGGACGAGCTTTCTTT
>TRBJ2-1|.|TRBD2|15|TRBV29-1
CSAKGLAGGYNEQFF
TGCAGCGCAAAGGGGCTAGCGGGAGGGTATAATGAGCAGTTCTTC
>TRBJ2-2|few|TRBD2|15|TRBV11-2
CASSYGLAAVGELFF
TGTGCCAGCAGTTATGGACTAGCGGCTGTCGGGGAGCTGTTTTTT
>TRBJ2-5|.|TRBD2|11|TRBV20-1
CSAPGGETQYF
TGCAGTGCCCCGGGGGGGGAGACCCAGTACTTC
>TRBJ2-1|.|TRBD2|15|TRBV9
CASSVSAGAYNEQFF
TGTGCCAGCAGCGTATCTGCGGGAGCCTACAATGAGCAGTTCTTC
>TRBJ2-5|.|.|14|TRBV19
CASSTSRGRETQYF
TGTGCCAGTAGTACGTCTCGGGGGAGGGAGACCCAGTACTTC
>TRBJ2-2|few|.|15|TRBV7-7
CASSLGQGNTGELFF
TGTGCCAGCAGCTTGGGTCAGGGGAACACCGGGGAGCTGTTTTTT
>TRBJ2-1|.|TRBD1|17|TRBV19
CASSIDDRVGVRDEQFF
TGTGCCAGTAGTATAGATGACAGGGTTGGAGTACGGGATGAGCAGTTCTTC